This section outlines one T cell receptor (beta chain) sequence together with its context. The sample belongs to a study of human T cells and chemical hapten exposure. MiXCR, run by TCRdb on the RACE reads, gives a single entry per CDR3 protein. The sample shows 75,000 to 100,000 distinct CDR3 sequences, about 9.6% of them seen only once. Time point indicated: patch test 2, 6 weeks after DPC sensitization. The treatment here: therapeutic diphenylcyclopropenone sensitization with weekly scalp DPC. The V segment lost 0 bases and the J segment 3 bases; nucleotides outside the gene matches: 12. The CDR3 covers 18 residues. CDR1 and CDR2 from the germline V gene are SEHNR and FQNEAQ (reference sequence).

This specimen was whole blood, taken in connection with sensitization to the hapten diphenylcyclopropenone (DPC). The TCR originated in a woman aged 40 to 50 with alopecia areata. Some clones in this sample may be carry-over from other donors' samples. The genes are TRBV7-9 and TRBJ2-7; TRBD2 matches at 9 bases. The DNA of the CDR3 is TGTGCCAGCAGCTTAGCAATGGCGGGAGGGCCTAAGATCTACGAGCAGTACTTC. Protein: CASSLAMAGGPKIYEQYF.